Sequencing of this T cell receptor (beta chain) was carried out in a study of blood T cell repertoires in COVID-19. Study-level information: Samples taken during acute and convalescent COVID-19 were collected in the United States, Italy and Spain. In each case, the material was cDNA or gDNA derived from T cells, B-cell-depleted T cells, or PBMCs.

The authors' processing: Amplifying reference gene primers gave estimates of nucleated cell counts. Sequencing was performed with immunoSEQ multiplex PCR; in TCRdb, only in-frame clones are kept and a portion is missing. The V and J calls and clone size were taken over from that table, and D and trimming were inferred from the DNA. Here the sample spans about 300,000 clones, more than 80% being singletons. The ends were cut back, 5 bases at V and 5 bases at J, with 21 bases in the middle. Per the germline V gene, CDR1 is LNHDA and CDR2 is SQIVND (reference sequence). There are 16 residues in the CDR3.

The sequence came from a young man who had recovered from COVID-19. Sequencing input: peripheral blood. The chain joins TRBV19 to TRBJ2-5; D is undetermined. DNA of the CDR3: TGTGCCAGTAGTTTCACCGCCCAGAACAGAAGGGAGACCCAGTACTTC. This translates into CASSFTAQNRRETQYF.